This T cell receptor beta chain stems from a study of somatic mutations in cytotoxic T cells in rheumatoid arthritis. Blood donors of median age about 50 years (range roughly 20-75), around 59% of them female, formed the healthy controls. Each population, CD4+ and CD8+ cells, was isolated by positive magnetic bead selection and checked for purity by flow cytometry. Clones were sequenced by immunoSEQ multiplex PCR, and TCRdb holds only the in-frame ones, with some missing. The sample yields just under 20,000 clones, approximately 80% seen once. In germline, CDR1 is MRHNA, CDR2 SNTAGT. The CDR3 length is 19 residues. V lost 7 bases and J lost 1; bases outside the gene matches: 14.

Sequenced: CD8+ T cells sorted from blood. The rearrangement links TRBV6-4 to TRBJ2-3; TRBD2 aligns across 13 bases. The source of this sequence is a woman aged 50 to 60 in good health. CDR3 coding DNA: TGTGCCAGCATTCTACCCATACTAGCGGGAGGGGGGGGCACAGATACGCAGTATTTT. This codes for CASILPILAGGGGTDTQYF.